This note documents a single T cell receptor (beta chain) sequence. No antigen is known for it. From whole blood, total RNA was isolated without any sorting of T cells. This sample was taken from a study of monozygotic twins with inflammatory bowel disease. Study-level points and caveats: The authors found no support for a single strong IBD-associated signal or clonotype. Using the inverse Simpson index, IBD patients had lower TCRbeta diversity than healthy co-twins.

Looked up from germline, CDR1 is MDHEN and CDR2 is SYDVKM. There are 14 residues in the CDR3. Template-switch reactions added UMIs with a 6-nucleotide sample barcode. TCRdb re-called the 5' RACE reads and gives one entry per CDR3 protein, without DNA. The sample includes a few hundred thousand distinct CDR3 sequences. V is TRBV28 and J is TRBJ2-1. The receptor was isolated from a human donor with ulcerative colitis or Crohn's disease, or a healthy co-twin of an affected twin (not recorded which). Sequencing used blood. This CDR3 reads CATGLRGSYNEQFF.